This paragraph covers one TCR beta chain sequence. It lacks a known antigen. There are no base qualities to consult, and no much larger clone falls within one base. These data come from a study of shared clonotypes between healthy human individuals (dated by TCRdb to 2018 to 2021). As for the study more broadly: Three men and a couple of women, aged 18 to 49 years, made up the cohort. Between about 0.9 and 10 billion PBMCs per donor were obtained by leukapheresis. Per donor, three plates each were used for CD4 naive and CD4 memory, two for CD8 naive, and one for CD8 memory. Different laboratories and diverse techniques were used to prepare libraries and sequence TCR repertoires, to increase sequencing depth and limit assay-specific biases. Blood TCR repertoires of roughly five healthy adults were deeply sequenced to estimate repertoire size and the extent of clonotype sharing between individuals. The full study reports these points: Across a few donors, approximately 5% of naive CD4, roughly 3.3% of naive CD8, 2% to 2.5% of memory CD4, and over 0.35% of memory CD8 clonotypes were shared. Because the study included a small number of donors, the genetic and exposure-history diversity represented was limited. Clonotypes shared by all four sorted-subset donors showed higher generation probabilities than non-shared clonotypes. Sampling was limited to blood, and TCR repertoires in tissue likely differ from TCR repertoires in blood. Naive subsets generally had larger estimated clonotype richness than memory subsets did. Based on pairwise subsampling, the degree of clonotype sharing among donors was expected to be affected by sequencing depth. Incomplete sequencing was indicated by rarefaction of sorted-subset datasets, despite the large sequencing depth.

V has 2 bases trimmed and J has 6 bases trimmed; junction bases matching no gene number 6. The germline V gene encodes CDR1 SGDLS and CDR2 YYNGEE. From its cysteine to its phenylalanine, the CDR3 spans 14 amino acids. The retained sequence is limited to the CDR3, 42 bases, with the frame set at the first base. The donors were healthy, HIV-negative adults who had no recently reported acute infections or vaccinations. Every donor was a Caucasian adult living in Nashville, Tennessee, USA. CD4+ T cells were enriched through magnetic negative selection, after which naive cells were positively selected on CD45RA and the remaining negative fraction served as the memory subset. Blood was obtained by leukapheresis, after which PBMCs were separated by Ficoll-Histopaque density gradient centrifugation and cryopreserved in liquid nitrogen vapor phase. Analytical flow cytometry was used to check the purity and quantity of each magnetically sorted T cell population. Each sorted fraction had its genomic DNA isolated and then quantified by UV absorbance on a Nanodrop 2000c.

Using the deep immunoSEQ assay, multiplex PCR amplified TCR CDR3 regions from genomic DNA. For each cell subset, the extracted genomic DNA was distributed evenly across all wells of several immunoSEQ 96-well plates, and each plate served as one replicate. For sorted subsets, each replicate PCR was loaded with 200 to 250 ng genomic DNA, equivalent to roughly 30,000 T cell genomes. Purified libraries were measured with a Qubit 3.0 fluorometer, size-checked on a Bioanalyzer 2100, and measured again with the KAPA Library Quantification kit. Every immunoSEQ 96-well plate was sequenced on a dedicated single-read 150-cycle Illumina NextSeq 550 flow cell. In the source study's methods: The immunoSEQ output contained only junctional sequences without quality scores, so filtering could not match that applied to full-length reads. Sequences were annotated with PyIR, a Python wrapper for IgBLAST v1.9, and V/J genes and CDR3 were assigned using IMGT germline references. Reads with weak V/J assignments (E-value above 1e-6), missing CDR3, stop codons, out-of-frame junctions, or ambiguous translated residues were removed. V3J clonotypes were defined by identical inferred V gene, J gene, and CDR3 amino acid sequence. To compute the percentage overlap between repertoires, the number of shared unique clonotypes was divided by the size of the smaller repertoire. Three approaches were used to assess repertoire richness: RTK rarefaction, the Chao1 estimator, and Recon v2.1 estimates of unobserved clonotypes. Generation probabilities for all TCRbeta clonotypes obtained by the gDNA method from a few donors were computed using OLGA. The clones in this table, taken by TCRdb from immuneACCESS, are in-frame only. Not every clone is retained; where verified, under half of the shortfall comes from an unresolved V gene, and the cause of the rest is unknown. That table supplies the V and J calls and clone size; D and trimming were determined from the DNA. The sample table contains millions of clones; only one count was recorded for just over 90% of them. More than 0.12% of the sample is in the top ten clones.

The sequencing sample was made of naive CD4+ T cells sorted from blood. This specimen's cell subset or site label, per the study, means: CD45RA+ positively selected. The clonotype was recovered from a man between 18 and 35 years old in good health. The V and J genes are TRBV9 and TRBJ2-7; 9 middle bases align to TRBD1. The DNA sequence is TGTGCCAGCAGCGTCGCCGGGACAGGGTTCGAGCAGTACTTC. This is translated as CASSVAGTGFEQYF.